This T cell receptor (beta chain) was identified during a study of shared clonotypes between healthy human individuals. The naive CD8 subset, CD45RO-negative cells positively selected for CCR7, excluded terminally differentiated effector memory CD45RA+ cells. The length of the CDR3 is 15 residues. Germline V gene lookup returns CDR1 SEHNR and CDR2 FQNEAQ (reference sequence). Trimming at V came to 5 bases and at J to 8 bases, leaving 9 bases not matched to a gene. Several immunoSEQ 96-well plates shared each subset's DNA, each plate a replicate. Using immunoSEQ multiplex PCR, the repertoire was profiled, and TCRdb retains in-frame clones only, with some absent. The table has around 2,000,000 clones, approximately 94% seen once; the top ten hold under 2%.

The rearrangement uses TRBV7-9 and TRBJ2-1; the match to TRBD1 covers 10 bases. This sequence originates from a man younger than 35 in good health. Some clones in this sample may be carry-over from other donors' samples. The specimen sequenced was naive CD8+ T cells from PBMCs. CDR3: CASSPWDRGGDEQFF. In DNA form, the CDR3 reads TGTGCCAGCAGCCCCTGGGACAGGGGTGGCGATGAGCAGTTCTTC.